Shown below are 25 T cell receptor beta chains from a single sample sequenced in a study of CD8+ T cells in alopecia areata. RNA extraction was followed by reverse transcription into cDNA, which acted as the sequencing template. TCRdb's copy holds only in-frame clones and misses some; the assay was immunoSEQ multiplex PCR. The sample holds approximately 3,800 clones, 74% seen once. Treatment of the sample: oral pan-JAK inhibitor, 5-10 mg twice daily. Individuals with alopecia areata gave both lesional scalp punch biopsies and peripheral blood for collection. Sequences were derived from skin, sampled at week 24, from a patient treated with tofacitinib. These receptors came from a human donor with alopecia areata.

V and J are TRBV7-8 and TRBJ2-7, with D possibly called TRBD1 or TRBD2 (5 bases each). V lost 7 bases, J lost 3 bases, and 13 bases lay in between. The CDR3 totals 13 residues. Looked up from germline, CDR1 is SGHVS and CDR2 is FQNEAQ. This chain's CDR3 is CASMGEWSYEQYF. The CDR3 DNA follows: TGTGCCAGCATGGGGGAATGGAGCTACGAGCAGTACTTC.

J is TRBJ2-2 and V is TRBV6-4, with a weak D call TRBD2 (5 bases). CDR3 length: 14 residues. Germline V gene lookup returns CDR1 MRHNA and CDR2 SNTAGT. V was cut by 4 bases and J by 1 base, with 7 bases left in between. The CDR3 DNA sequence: TGTGCCAGCAGTGTGGACTGGAACACCGGGGAGCTGTTTTTT. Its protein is CASSVDWNTGELFF.

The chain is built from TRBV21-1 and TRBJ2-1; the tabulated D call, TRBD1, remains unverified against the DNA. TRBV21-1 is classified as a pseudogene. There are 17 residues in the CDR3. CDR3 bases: TGTGCCAGCAGCAAAGCAAGGGGTGGGGAAGTGGTCAATGAGCAGTTCTTC. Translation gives CASSKARGGEVVNEQFF.

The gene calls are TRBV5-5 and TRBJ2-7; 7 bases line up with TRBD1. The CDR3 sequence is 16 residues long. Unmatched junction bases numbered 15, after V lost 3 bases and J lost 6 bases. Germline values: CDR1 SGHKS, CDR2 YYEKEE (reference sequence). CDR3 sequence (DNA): TGTGCCAGCAGCTCCGACGTGCGGACAGGACCCCCCGAGCAGTACTTC. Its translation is CASSSDVRTGPPEQYF.

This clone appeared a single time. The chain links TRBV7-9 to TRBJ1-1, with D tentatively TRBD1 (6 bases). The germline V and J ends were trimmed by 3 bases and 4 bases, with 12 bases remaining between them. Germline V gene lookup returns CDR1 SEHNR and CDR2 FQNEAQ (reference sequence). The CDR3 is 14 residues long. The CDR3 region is CASSFNTGTTEAFF. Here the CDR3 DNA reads TGTGCCAGCAGCTTTAATACAGGGACCACTGAAGCTTTCTTT.

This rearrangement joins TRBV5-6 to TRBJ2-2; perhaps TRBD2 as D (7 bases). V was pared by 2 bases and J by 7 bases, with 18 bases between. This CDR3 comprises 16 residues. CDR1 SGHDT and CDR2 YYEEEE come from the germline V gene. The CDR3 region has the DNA TGTGCCAGCAGCTTTGCGGGGGCCCGCTCGGGCGGGGAGCTGTTTTTT. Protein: CASSFAGARSGGELFF.

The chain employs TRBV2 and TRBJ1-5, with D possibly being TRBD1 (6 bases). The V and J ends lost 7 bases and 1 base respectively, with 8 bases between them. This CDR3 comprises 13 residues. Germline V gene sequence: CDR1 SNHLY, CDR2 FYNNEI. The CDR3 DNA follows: TGTGCCAGCACCGGACAGAGCAATCAGCCCCAGCATTTT. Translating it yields CASTGQSNQPQHF.

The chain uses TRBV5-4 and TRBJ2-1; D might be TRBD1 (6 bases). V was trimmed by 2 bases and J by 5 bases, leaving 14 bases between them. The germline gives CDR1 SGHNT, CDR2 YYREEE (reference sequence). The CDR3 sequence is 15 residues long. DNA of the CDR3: TGTGCCAGCAGCTTCCGGACAGCGAAACACAATGAGCAGTTCTTC. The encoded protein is CASSFRTAKHNEQFF.

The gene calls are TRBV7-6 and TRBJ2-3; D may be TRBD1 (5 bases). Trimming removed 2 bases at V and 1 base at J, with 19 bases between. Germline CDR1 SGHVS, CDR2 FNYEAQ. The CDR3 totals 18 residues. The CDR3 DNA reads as TGTGCCAGCAGCTTAACCCCCCGAAAGGGGATAGGCACAGATACGCAGTATTTT. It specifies CASSLTPRKGIGTDTQYF.

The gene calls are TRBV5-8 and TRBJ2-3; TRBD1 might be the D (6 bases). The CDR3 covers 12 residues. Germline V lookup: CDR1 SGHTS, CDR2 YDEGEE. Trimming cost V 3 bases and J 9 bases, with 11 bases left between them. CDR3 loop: CASSWATGTQYF. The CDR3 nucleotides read TGTGCCAGCAGCTGGGCTACAGGGACGCAGTATTTT.

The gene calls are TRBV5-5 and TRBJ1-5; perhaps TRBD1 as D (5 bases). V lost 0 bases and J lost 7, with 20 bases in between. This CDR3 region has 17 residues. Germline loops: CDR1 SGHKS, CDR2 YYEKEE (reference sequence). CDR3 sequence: CASSLEGGQGARQPQHF. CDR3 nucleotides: TGTGCCAGCAGCTTGGAAGGAGGTCAGGGTGCAAGACAGCCCCAGCATTTT.

CDR3 amino acids: CASSIGVSYNEQFF. In DNA form, the CDR3 reads TGTGCCAGTAGTATTGGTGTCTCCTACAATGAGCAGTTCTTC. V is TRBV19 and J is TRBJ2-1; D ambiguous. The CDR3 covers 14 residues. V was shortened by 3 bases and J by 0 bases, with 6 bases between the two germline ends. Germline V gene lookup returns CDR1 LNHDA and CDR2 SQIVND (reference sequence).

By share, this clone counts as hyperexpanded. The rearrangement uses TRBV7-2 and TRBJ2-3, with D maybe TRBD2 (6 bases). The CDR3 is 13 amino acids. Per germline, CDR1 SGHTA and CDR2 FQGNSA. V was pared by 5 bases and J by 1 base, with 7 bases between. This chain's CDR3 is CASSPGGTDTQYF. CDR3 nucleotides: TGTGCCAGCAGCCCGGGGGGCACAGATACGCAGTATTTT.

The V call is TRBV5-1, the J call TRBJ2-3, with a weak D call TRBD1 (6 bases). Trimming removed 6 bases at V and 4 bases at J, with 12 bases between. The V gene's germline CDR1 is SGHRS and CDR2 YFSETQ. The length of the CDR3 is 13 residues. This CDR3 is CASTTGSADTQYF. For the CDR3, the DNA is TGCGCCAGCACGACAGGTTCGGCAGATACGCAGTATTTT.

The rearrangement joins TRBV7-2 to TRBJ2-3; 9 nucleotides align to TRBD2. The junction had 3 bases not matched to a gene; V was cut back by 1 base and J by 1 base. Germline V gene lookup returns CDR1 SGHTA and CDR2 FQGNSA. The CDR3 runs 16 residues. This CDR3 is CASSLEAGGRTDTQYF. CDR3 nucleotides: TGTGCCAGCAGCTTAGAAGCGGGGGGCCGCACAGATACGCAGTATTTT.

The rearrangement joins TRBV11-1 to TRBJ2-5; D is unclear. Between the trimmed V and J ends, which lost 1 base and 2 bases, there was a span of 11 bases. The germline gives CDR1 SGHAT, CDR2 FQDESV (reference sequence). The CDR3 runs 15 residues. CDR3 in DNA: TGTGCCAGCAGCTTAGAACGGACGCTTCAAGAGACCCAGTACTTC. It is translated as CASSLERTLQETQYF.

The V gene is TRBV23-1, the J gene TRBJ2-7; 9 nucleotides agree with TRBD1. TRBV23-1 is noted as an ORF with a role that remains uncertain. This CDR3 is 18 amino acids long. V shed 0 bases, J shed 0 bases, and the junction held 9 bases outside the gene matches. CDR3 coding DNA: TGCGCCAGCAGTCAATCGGGTAACAGGGGGCCCTCCTCCTACGAGCAGTACTTC. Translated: CASSQSGNRGPSSYEQYF.

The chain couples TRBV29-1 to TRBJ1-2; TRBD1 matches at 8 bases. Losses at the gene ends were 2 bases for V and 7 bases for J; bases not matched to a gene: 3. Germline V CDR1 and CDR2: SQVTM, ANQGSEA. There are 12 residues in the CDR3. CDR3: CSVESTGVGYTF. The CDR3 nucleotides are TGCAGCGTTGAATCGACAGGGGTTGGCTACACCTTC.

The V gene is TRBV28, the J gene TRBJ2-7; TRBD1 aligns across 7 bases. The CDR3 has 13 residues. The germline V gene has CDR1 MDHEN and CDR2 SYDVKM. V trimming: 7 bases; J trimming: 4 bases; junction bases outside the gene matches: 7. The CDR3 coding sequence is TGTGCCAGCACCCCGACAGGGTGGTACGAGCAGTACTTC. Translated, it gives CASTPTGWYEQYF.

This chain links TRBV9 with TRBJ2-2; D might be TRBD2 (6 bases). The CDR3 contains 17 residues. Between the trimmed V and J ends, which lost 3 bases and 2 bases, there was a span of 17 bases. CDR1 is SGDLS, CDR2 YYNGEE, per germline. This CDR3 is CASSAWGVSVNTGELFF. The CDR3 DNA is TGTGCCAGCAGCGCCTGGGGGGTTTCCGTAAACACCGGGGAGCTGTTTTTT.

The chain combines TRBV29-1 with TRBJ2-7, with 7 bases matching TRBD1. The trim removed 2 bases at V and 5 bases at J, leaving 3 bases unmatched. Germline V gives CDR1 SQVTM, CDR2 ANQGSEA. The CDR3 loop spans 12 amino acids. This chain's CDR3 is CSVEWDRNEQYF. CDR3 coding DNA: TGCAGCGTTGAATGGGACAGAAACGAGCAGTACTTC.

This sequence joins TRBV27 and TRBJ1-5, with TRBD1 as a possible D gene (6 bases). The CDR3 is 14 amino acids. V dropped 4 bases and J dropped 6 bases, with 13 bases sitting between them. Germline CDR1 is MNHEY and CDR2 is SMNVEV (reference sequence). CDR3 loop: CASSSIQGRQPQHF. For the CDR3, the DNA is TGTGCCAGCAGTTCTATACAGGGACGTCAGCCCCAGCATTTT.

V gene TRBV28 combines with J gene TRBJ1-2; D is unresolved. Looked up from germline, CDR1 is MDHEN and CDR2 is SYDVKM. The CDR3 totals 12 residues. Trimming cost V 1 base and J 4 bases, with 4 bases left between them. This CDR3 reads CASSLSPYGYTF. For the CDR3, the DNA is TGTGCCAGCAGTTTATCCCCCTATGGCTACACCTTC.

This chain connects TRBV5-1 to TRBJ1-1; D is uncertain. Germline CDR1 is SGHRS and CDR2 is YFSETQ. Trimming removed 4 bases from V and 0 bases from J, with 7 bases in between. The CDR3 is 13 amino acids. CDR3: CASSKDMNTEAFF. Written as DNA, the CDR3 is TGCGCCAGCAGCAAGGATATGAACACTGAAGCTTTCTTT.

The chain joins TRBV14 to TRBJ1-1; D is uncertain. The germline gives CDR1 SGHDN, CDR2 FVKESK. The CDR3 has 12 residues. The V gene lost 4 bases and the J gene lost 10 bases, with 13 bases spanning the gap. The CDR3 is CASSPYGTRAFF. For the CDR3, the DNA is TGTGCCAGCAGCCCCTATGGTACGAGAGCTTTCTTT.